By share of the sample, the clone carrying this TCR beta chain is medium-sized (0.01 to 0.1%). Its antigen is undetermined. This sample was included in a study of spatial heterogeneity in lung cancer. At the level of the study: More beta-chain than alpha-chain sequences were consistently detected.

TCRdb itself ran the 5' RACE reads through MiXCR, one entry per CDR3 protein. The table lists approximately 40,000 distinct CDR3 sequences, 4% to 6% of them singletons. This CDR3 is built from 15 residues. Trimming removed 4 bases from V and 2 bases from J; junction bases left unmatched: 5. Germline V gives CDR1 SEHNR, CDR2 FQNEAQ (reference sequence). Time point of the sample: sample taken at primary tumor resection. Tumor, nontumor lung or frozen PBMC supplied whole RNA that was sequenced unsorted. Study-level results: Circulating ubiquitous expanded tumor TCRs were observed more frequently at resection than at follow-up.

This chain links TRBV7-9 with TRBJ2-7; 10 bases agree with TRBD1. The TCR comes from a female donor with early-stage non-small cell lung cancer. Material: PBMCs, obtained at surgery. CDR3 residues: CASSSRDRGAYEQYF. The CDR3 DNA is TGTGCCAGCAGCTCCCGGGACAGGGGTGCCTACGAGCAGTACTTC.